What follows describes a single TCR beta chain. This sample was taken from a study of control samples from healthy donors and cancer patients. Method: immunoSEQ multiplex PCR; TCRdb's copy keeps in-frame clones and lacks some. The sample shows 100,000 to 150,000 clones, around 94% of them seen only once. Material for sequencing was PBMCs. The receptor's source is an elderly man with head and neck cancer.

The CDR3 nucleotides read TGTGCCAGCTCACAGGATTTGAACACTGAAGCTTTCTTT. Its protein is CASSQDLNTEAFF. V and J are TRBV18 and TRBJ1-1, with D unclear. The CDR3 consists of 13 residues. The V gene lost 4 bases and the J gene lost 0 bases, with 6 bases spanning the gap. Per the germline V gene, CDR1 is KGHSH and CDR2 is LQKENI.